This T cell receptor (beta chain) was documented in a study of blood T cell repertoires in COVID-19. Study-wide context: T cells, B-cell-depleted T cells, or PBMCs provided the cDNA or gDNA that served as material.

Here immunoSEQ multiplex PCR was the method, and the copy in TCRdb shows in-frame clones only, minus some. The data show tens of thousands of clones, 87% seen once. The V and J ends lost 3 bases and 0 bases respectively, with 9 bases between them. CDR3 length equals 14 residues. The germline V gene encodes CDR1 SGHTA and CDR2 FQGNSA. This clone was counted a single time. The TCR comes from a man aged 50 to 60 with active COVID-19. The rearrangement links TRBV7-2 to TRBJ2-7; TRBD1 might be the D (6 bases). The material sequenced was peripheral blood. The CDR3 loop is CASSFDRYSYEQYF. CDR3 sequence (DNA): TGTGCCAGCAGCTTCGACAGGTACTCCTACGAGCAGTACTTC.